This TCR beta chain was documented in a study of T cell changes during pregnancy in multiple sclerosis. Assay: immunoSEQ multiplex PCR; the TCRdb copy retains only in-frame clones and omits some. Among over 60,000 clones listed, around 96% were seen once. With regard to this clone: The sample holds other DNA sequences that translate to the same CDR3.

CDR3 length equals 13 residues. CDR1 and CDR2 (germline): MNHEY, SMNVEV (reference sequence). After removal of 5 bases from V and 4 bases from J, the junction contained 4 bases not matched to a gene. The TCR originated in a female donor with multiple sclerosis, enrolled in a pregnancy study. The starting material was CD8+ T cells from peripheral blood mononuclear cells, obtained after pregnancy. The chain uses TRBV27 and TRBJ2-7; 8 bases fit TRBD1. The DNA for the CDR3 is TGTGCCAGCAGTCCCGGACAGGGTTACGAGCAGTACTTC. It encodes CASSPGQGYEQYF.